Reported below is one T cell receptor beta chain. Its antigen is still unknown. This sample was taken from a study of neoadjuvant anti-PD-1 for oral cavity cancer. Overall study context: Non-progressing patients received a fourth nivolumab dose near day 43, then surgery on days 50-56.

Study observations and caveats: TCR analyses covered only a few patients per response group.

Profiling relied on immunoSEQ multiplex PCR, and the TCRdb table lists in-frame clones only, not all of them. The table has tens of thousands of clones, around 80% seen once. Germline lookup yields CDR1 WSHSY and CDR2 SAAADI. There are 15 residues in the CDR3. V lost 0 bases and J lost 5; bases outside the gene matches: 7. Sequenced material: PBMCs, taken before nivolumab (anti-PD-1) treatment. The receptor comes from a person between 40 and 85 years old with oral cavity squamous cell carcinoma. The chain is built from TRBV10-2 and TRBJ2-7, with 7 bases fitting TRBD2. Written as DNA, the CDR3 is TGCGCCAGCAGTGAGTCGTCAGCGGGGAATAACGAGCAGTACTTC. It codes for CASSESSAGNNEQYF.